This T cell receptor (beta chain) was sequenced for a study of cytomegalovirus exposure and HLA in healthy donors. Across the whole study: Of the donors genotyped, 398 in all, less than 90% fell in the Caucasian-associated ancestry cluster. General observations from the study: What was likely a sequencing artifact was a cluster of highly shared sequence variants.

The PCR contained 60 Vbeta and 13 Jbeta primers. Clones were read by immunoSEQ multiplex PCR, and TCRdb kept only the in-frame ones, dropping some. The repertoire holds about 110,000 clones, about four fifths seen once, with 2% to 3% in the top ten. A word on this clone: Its cognate antigen is unknown.

Germline V gene lookup returns CDR1 SGHTA and CDR2 FQGNSA. V lost 0 bases, J lost 3 bases, and 10 bases lay in between. This CDR3 has 15 residues. The chain joins TRBV7-2 to TRBJ2-3; D might be TRBD1 (5 bases). Sequenced: PBMCs. This receptor was taken from a woman aged 18-35 years in good health and CMV-seronegative. The DNA of the CDR3 is TGTGCCAGCAGCTTAGCTACAGGTTCTACAGATACGCAGTATTTT. Its protein is CASSLATGSTDTQYF.